The clone carrying this TCR beta chain occurred a few times. Its antigen remains unknown. Unique molecular identifiers were present on cDNA, and template switching added a universal primer site. TCRdb re-called the 5' RACE reads through MiXCR, storing one row per CDR3 protein. The table has about 480,000 distinct CDR3 sequences, more than 13% seen once. The data are from a study of identical twins. Broader study findings: Potential partial confounding of zero-insertion analyses by invariant MAIT and iNKT cells was noted. Within twin pairs, the out-of-frame alpha sequences they shared showed excess low generation probability.

CDR1 and CDR2 (germline): DFQATT, SNEGSKA (reference sequence). CDR3 length: 15 residues. The V end was cut by 0 bases, the J end by 5 bases, with 15 bases between. This same sample was also part of a study on yellow fever vaccine responses in identical twins.

The sequence derives from a woman between 18 and 29 years old in good health. J is TRBJ2-3 and V is TRBV20-1; no definite D call. The material sequenced was CD4+ T cells sorted from blood. The CDR3 nucleotides are TGCAGTGCTAGAGACCCCAGACCGGCGGTAGATACGCAGTATTTT. This codes for CSARDPRPAVDTQYF.